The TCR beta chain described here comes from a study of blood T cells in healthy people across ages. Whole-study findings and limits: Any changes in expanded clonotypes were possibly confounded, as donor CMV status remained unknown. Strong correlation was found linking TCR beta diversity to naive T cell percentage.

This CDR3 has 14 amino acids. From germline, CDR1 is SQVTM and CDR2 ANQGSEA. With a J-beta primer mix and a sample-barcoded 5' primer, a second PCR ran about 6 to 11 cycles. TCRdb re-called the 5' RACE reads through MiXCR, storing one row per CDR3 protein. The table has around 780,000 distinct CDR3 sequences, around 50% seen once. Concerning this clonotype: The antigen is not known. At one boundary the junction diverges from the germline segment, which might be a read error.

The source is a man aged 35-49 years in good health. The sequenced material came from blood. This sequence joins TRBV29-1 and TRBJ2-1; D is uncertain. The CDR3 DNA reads TGCAGCGGTACACTTCGGAGCTCCTACAATGAGCGGTTCTTC. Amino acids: CSGTLRSSYNERFF.